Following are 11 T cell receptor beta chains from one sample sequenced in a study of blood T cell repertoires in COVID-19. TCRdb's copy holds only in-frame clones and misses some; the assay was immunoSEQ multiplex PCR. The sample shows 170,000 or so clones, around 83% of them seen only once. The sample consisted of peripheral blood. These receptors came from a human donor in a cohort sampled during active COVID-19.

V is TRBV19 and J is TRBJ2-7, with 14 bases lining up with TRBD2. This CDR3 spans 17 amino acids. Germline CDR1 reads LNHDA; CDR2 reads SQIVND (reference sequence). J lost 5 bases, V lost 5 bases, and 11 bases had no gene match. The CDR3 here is CASSPGLAGAYSHEQYF. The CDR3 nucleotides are TGTGCCAGTAGTCCGGGACTAGCGGGGGCCTATTCTCACGAGCAGTACTTC.

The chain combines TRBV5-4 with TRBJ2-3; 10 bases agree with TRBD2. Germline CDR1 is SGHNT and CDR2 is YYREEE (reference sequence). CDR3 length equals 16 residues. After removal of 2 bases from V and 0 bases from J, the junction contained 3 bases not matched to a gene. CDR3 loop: CASSLGGLASTDTQYF. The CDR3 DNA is TGTGCCAGCAGCTTAGGGGGACTAGCGAGCACAGATACGCAGTATTTT.

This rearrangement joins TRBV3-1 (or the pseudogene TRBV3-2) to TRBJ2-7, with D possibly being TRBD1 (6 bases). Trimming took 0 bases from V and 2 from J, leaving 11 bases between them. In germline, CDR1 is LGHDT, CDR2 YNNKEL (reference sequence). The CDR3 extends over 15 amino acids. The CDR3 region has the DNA TGTGCCAGCAGCCAAGAAGTAGCAGGGGCCTACGAGCAGTACTTC. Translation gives CASSQEVAGAYEQYF.

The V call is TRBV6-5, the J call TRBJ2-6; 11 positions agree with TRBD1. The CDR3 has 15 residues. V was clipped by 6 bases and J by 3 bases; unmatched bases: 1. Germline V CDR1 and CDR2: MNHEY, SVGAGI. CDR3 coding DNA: TGTGCCAGCAGGGACAGGGGGCTTGGGGCCAACGTCCTGACTTTC. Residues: CASRDRGLGANVLTF.

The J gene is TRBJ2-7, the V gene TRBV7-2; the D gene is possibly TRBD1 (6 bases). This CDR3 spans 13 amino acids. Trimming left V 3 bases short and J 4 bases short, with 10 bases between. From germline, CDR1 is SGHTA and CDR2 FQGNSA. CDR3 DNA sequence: TGTGCCAGCAGCTTCCCCGGACAGTACGAGCAGTACTTC. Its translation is CASSFPGQYEQYF.

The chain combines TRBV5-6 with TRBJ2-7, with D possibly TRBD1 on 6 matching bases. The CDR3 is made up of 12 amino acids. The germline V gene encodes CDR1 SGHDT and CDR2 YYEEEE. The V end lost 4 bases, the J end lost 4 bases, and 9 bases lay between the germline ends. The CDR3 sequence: CASSRTDYEQYF. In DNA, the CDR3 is TGTGCCAGCAGCCGGACAGATTACGAGCAGTACTTC.

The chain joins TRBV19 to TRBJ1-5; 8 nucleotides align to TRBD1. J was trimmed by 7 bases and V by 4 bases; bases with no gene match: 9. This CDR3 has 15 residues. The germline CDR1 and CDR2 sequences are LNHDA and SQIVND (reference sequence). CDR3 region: CASSTDRAQGQPQHF. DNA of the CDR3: TGTGCCAGTAGTACGGACAGGGCTCAAGGGCAGCCCCAGCATTTT.

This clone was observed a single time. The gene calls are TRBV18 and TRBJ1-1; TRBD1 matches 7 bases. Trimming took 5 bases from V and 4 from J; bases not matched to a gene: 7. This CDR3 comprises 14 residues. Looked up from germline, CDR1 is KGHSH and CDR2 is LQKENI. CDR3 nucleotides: TGTGCCAGCTCATCCGGAGAGGGGGCCACTGAAGCTTTCTTT. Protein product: CASSSGEGATEAFF.

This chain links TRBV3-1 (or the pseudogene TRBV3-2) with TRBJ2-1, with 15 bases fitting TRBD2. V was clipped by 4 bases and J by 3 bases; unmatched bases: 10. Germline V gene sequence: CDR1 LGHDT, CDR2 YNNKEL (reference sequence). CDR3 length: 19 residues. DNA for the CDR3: TGTGCCAGCAGCCCTTACCCTAGGACTAGCGGGGGGGTCTACAATGAGCAGTTCTTC. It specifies CASSPYPRTSGGVYNEQFF.

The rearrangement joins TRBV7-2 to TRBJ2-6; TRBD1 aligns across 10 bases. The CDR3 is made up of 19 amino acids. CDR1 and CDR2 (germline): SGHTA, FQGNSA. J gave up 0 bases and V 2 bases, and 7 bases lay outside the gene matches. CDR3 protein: CASSLWTGGPSSGANVLTF. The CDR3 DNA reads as TGTGCCAGCAGCTTATGGACAGGGGGGCCCAGCTCTGGGGCCAACGTCCTGACTTTC.

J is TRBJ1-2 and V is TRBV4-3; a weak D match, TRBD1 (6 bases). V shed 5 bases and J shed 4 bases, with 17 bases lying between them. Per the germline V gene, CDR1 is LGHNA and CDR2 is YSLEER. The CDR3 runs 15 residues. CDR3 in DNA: TGCGCCAGCAGCGCCCAGGGGTCGTTTGGCTATGGCTACACCTTC. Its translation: CASSAQGSFGYGYTF.